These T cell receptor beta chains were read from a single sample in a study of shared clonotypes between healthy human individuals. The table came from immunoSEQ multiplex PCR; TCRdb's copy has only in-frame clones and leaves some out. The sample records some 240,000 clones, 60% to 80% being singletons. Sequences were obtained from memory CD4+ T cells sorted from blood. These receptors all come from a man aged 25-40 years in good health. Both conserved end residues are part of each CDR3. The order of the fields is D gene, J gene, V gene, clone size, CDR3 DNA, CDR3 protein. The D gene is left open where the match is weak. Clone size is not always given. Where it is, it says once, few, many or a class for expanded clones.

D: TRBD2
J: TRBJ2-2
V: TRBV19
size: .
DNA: TGTGCCAGTAGCAGGGGACTAGCGGGCACCGGGGAGCTGTTTTTT
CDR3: CASSRGLAGTGELFF

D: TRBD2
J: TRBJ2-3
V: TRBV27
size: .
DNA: TGTGCCAGCAGGGGAAGAATGACTAGCGGAAGCACAGATACGCAGTATTTT
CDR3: CASRGRMTSGSTDTQYF

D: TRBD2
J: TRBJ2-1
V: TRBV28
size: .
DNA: TGTGCCAGCAGTCTGGGACTAACCCGCTCCTACAATGAGCAGTTCTTC
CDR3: CASSLGLTRSYNEQFF

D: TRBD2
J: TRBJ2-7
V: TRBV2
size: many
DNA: TGTGCCAGCTGCCCGGCGGGAGGGCCAACCTACGAGCAGTACTTC
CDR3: CASCPAGGPTYEQYF

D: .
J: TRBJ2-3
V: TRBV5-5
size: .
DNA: TGTGCCAGCAGCTTCCGGGTCTTAACAGATACGCAGTATTTT
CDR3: CASSFRVLTDTQYF

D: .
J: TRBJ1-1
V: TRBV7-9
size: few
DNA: TGTGCCAGCATCCCTCTCAGGGGCGATATGAACACTGAAGCTTTCTTT
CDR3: CASIPLRGDMNTEAFF

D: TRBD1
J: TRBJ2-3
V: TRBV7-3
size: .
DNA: TGTGCCAGCAGCTTAGGCGCCGGACAGGGGCGGAATACGCAGTATTTT
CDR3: CASSLGAGQGRNTQYF

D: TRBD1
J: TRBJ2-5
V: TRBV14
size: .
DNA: TGTGCCAGCAGCAAGACCCGGGGACAGGGAGAGACCCAGTACTTC
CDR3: CASSKTRGQGETQYF

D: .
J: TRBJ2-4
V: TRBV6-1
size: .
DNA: TGTGCCAGCAGTGAAGGGTCGGGGCTTGGCGCCAAAAACATTCAGTACTTC
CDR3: CASSEGSGLGAKNIQYF

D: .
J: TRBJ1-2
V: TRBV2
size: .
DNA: TGTGCCAGCAGTCCGGACTTGGGCTACACCTTC
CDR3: CASSPDLGYTF

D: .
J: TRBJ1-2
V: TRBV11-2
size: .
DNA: TGTGCCAGCAGCTTAGGTTACGATCAGGGCTACACCTTC
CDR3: CASSLGYDQGYTF

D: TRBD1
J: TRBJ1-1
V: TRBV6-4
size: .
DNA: TGTGCCAGCAGAATAACAGGGGCTAGCGCTGAAGCTTTCTTT
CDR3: CASRITGASAEAFF

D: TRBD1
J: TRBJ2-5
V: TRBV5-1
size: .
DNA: TGCGCCAGCAGCTACCCGGACAGGGGATCGGGGGAGACCCAGTACTTC
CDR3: CASSYPDRGSGETQYF

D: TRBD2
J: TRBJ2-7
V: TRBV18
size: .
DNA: TGTGCCAGCTCACCAATTGCTAGCGGTTTTTTTTACGAGCAGTACTTC
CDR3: CASSPIASGFFYEQYF

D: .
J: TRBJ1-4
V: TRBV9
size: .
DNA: TGTGCCAGCAGCCCGAGGCCTGGGGAAAAACTGTTTTTT
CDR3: CASSPRPGEKLFF

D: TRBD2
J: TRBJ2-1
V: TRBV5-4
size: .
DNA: TGTGCCAGCAGCCCCTCCCGGGGACTAGCGGGGACCGAGCAGTTCTTC
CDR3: CASSPSRGLAGTEQFF

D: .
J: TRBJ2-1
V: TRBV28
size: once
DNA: TGTGCCAGCAGTTCAACTACAGGGTCTAGATCGAACAATGAGCAGTTCTTC
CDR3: CASSSTTGSRSNNEQFF

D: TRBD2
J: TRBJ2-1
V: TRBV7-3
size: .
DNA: TGTGCCAGCAGTCCTGGACTAGCGGGAGCTTCTGAGCAGTTCTTC
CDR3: CASSPGLAGASEQFF

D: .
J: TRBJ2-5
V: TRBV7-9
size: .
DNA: TGTGCCAGCAGTCCTCCCGGGCGGCCGCAAATGCCTCCGTACTTC
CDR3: CASSPPGRPQMPPYF

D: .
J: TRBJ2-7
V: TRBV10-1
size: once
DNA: TGCGCCAGCAGTGCTGCAGGGGAGTCCTACGAGCAGTACTTC
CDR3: CASSAAGESYEQYF

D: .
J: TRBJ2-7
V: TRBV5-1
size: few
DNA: TGCGCCAGCAGCTTGGAAGTTTCCTACGAGCAGTACTTC
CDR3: CASSLEVSYEQYF

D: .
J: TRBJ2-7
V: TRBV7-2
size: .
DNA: TGTGCCAGCAGCTTAGGGGGCTGGGGGCTAAATAGTGGGGAGCAGTACTTC
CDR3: CASSLGGWGLNSGEQYF

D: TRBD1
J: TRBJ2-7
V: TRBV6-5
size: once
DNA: TGTGCCAGCAGGGATGCAGGGGGTTTCTCCTACGAGCAGTACTTC
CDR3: CASRDAGGFSYEQYF

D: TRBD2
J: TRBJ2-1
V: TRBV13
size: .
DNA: TGTGCCAGCAGCTTAGGCCAGCGGGGTTACAATGAGCAGTTCTTC
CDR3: CASSLGQRGYNEQFF

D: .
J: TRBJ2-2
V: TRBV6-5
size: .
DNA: TGTGCCAGCAGTTACTACGGGGGCGCGAACACCGGGGAGCTGTTTTTT
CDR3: CASSYYGGANTGELFF

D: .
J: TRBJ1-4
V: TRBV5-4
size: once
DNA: TGTGCCAGCAGCTTGTACAGCGGCGGCCTTAATGAAAAACTGTTTTTT
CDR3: CASSLYSGGLNEKLFF

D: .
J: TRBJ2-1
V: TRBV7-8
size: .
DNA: TGTGCCAGCGAGTACTACAATGAGCAGTTCTTC
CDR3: CASEYYNEQFF

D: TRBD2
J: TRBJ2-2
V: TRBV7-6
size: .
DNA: TGTGCCAGCAGCTTCCTGTCCGGGACTAGTAAAGCCGGGGAGCTGTTTTTT
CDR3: CASSFLSGTSKAGELFF

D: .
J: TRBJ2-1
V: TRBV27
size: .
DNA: TGTGCCAGCAGTTTTAGCTTAAACAATGAGCAGTTCTTC
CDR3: CASSFSLNNEQFF

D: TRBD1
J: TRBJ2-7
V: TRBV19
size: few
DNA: TGTGCCAGTAGTATCCGGACAGGGGCCTACGAGCAGTACTTC
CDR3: CASSIRTGAYEQYF

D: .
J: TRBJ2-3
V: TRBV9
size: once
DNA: TGTGCCAGCAGCGGTATCGGCGGTGAGAGCACAGATACGCAGTATTTT
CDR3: CASSGIGGESTDTQYF

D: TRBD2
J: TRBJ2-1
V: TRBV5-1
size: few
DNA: TGCGCCAGCAGTCGGCTAGCGGGAAGAGACGGTGAGCAGTTCTTC
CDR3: CASSRLAGRDGEQFF

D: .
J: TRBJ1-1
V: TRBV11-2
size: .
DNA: TGTGCCAGCAGCAACCATGGGAAGACTGAAGCTTTCTTT
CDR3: CASSNHGKTEAFF

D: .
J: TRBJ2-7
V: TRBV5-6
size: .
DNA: TGTGCCAGCAGGGAACCGGGTGGAGGGTCCCACGAGCAGTACTTC
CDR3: CASREPGGGSHEQYF

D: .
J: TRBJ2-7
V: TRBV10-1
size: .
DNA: TGCGCCAGCAGTGAGGCCAGAACGGGTGAGCAGTACTTC
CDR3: CASSEARTGEQYF

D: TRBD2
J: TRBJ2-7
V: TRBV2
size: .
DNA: TGTGCCAGCAGTGATCGTGGGAGGGATTCCTACGAGCAGTACTTC
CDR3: CASSDRGRDSYEQYF

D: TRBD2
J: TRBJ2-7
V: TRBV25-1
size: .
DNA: TGTGCCAGCAGTCCCCGGGAGGTGGTTACCTACGAGCAGTACTTC
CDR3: CASSPREVVTYEQYF

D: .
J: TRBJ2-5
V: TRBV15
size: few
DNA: TGTGCCACCAGCAGCCAGGGGCAGCAAGAGACCCAGTACTTC
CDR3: CATSSQGQQETQYF

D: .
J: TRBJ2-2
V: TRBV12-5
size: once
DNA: TGTGCTAGTGGGGGGTCCACCGGGGAGCTGTTTTTT
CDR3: CASGGSTGELFF

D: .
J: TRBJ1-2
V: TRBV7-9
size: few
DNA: TGTGCCAGCAGCACAAAACCGGCGGACGATGGCTACACCTTC
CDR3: CASSTKPADDGYTF

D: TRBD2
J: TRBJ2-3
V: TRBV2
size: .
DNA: TGTGCCAGCAGTCTCGAGCGGGGTGGAGATACGCAGTATTTT
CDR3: CASSLERGGDTQYF